The next 32 T cell receptor beta chains were all read from a single sample in a study of blood T cell repertoires in COVID-19. Assay: immunoSEQ multiplex PCR; the TCRdb copy retains only in-frame clones and omits some. The table has 200,000 or so clones, roughly 90% seen once; the top ten hold 3% to 4.5%. The sample comprised PBMCs or T cells enriched from blood (not recorded which). These TCRs come from a woman in her thirties or forties with acute COVID-19.

This clone appeared a single time. This chain links TRBV11-1 with TRBJ2-7, with TRBD2 matching over 9 bases. Looked up from germline, CDR1 is SGHAT and CDR2 is FQDESV (reference sequence). CDR3 length equals 18 residues. The V segment lost 0 bases and the J segment 2 bases; nucleotides outside the gene matches: 11. The CDR3 DNA is TGTGCCAGCAGCTTAGCCCCCCCCGGGGCTAGCGGGACCTACGAGCAGTACTTC. Residues: CASSLAPPGASGTYEQYF.

This chain connects TRBV28 to TRBJ2-5; 9 nucleotides match TRBD2. With 6 bases clipped from V and 3 bases from J, the junction kept 11 bases outside the gene matches. CDR1 MDHEN and CDR2 SYDVKM come from the germline V gene. The CDR3 has 16 residues. Here the CDR3 reads CASSLSSGGQKETQYF. The CDR3 coding sequence is TGTGCCAGCAGCCTGAGTAGCGGGGGCCAGAAAGAGACCCAGTACTTC.

This clone came up once. This chain joins TRBV5-1 and TRBJ1-2; 8 bases line up with TRBD1. V was pared by 4 bases and J by 6 bases, with 8 bases of the junction left unmatched. The CDR3 covers 14 residues. Per the germline V gene, CDR1 is SGHRS and CDR2 is YFSETQ. The CDR3 is CASSPDRAADGYTF. The CDR3 DNA follows: TGCGCCAGCAGCCCGGACAGGGCGGCTGATGGCTACACCTTC.

The chain joins TRBV24-1 to TRBJ1-2; tentatively, D is TRBD1 (6 bases). Germline V gene sequence: CDR1 KGHDR, CDR2 SFDVKD. The V end was cut by 3 bases, the J end by 4 bases, with 11 bases between. The CDR3 length is 14 residues. CDR3 nucleotide sequence: TGTGCCACCAGTGATCCCCAGGGGAGCTATGGCTACACCTTC. This encodes CATSDPQGSYGYTF.

The chain has TRBV5-6 and TRBJ1-1; 7 nucleotides match TRBD1. The CDR3 has 14 amino acids. Germline V CDR1 and CDR2: SGHDT, YYEEEE. Unmatched junction bases numbered 8, after V lost 3 bases and J lost 6 bases. This CDR3 is CASSWTGTVPEAFF. CDR3 nucleotide sequence: TGTGCCAGCAGCTGGACCGGGACAGTACCTGAAGCTTTCTTT.

This clone was detected only once. The J gene is TRBJ1-1, the V gene TRBV29-1; 8 bases are a match to TRBD1. The ends lost 6 bases at V and 2 bases at J; junction bases unmatched: 5. This CDR3 spans 13 amino acids. The germline CDR1 and CDR2 sequences are SQVTM and ANQGSEA. The DNA of the CDR3 is TGCAGCGTGAACACAGGGGGTAACACTGAAGCTTTCTTT. It codes for CSVNTGGNTEAFF.

The chain employs TRBV14 and TRBJ2-3, with D perhaps TRBD2 (7 bases). Germline CDR1 reads SGHDN; CDR2 reads FVKESK. V was pared by 0 bases and J by 6 bases, with 19 bases between. This CDR3 is built from 17 residues. The CDR3 coding sequence is TGTGCCAGCAGCCAAGATAGCGGGCGGGGGCTGGCGGATACGCAGTATTTT. Amino acid sequence: CASSQDSGRGLADTQYF.

The rearrangement joins TRBV3-1 (or the pseudogene TRBV3-2) to TRBJ1-5, with D tentatively TRBD1 (5 bases). The CDR3 loop spans 15 amino acids. V lost 4 bases and J lost 4, with 14 bases in between. In germline, CDR1 is LGHDT, CDR2 YNNKEL (reference sequence). CDR3 sequence (DNA): TGTGCCAGCAGCCCCAACCGGGACTTTAATCAGCCCCAGCATTTT. Protein sequence: CASSPNRDFNQPQHF.

This clone was seen a single time. This chain joins TRBV7-3 and TRBJ1-1; tentatively, D is TRBD1 (5 bases). Germline values: CDR1 SGHTA, CDR2 FQGTGA. V shed 4 bases and J shed 5 bases, with 17 bases lying between them. The CDR3 totals 15 residues. CDR3: CASSSTPIGGTEAFF. The DNA for the CDR3 is TGTGCCAGCAGCTCGACCCCCATCGGGGGGACTGAAGCTTTCTTT.

The V call is TRBV5-1, the J call TRBJ1-1, with D tentatively TRBD1 (6 bases). Germline V lookup: CDR1 SGHRS, CDR2 YFSETQ. This CDR3 region has 12 residues. V lost 4 bases and J 9 bases, leaving 13 bases between the germline ends. The CDR3 is CASSPNRDKAFF. The CDR3 DNA is TGCGCCAGCAGCCCCAACCGGGACAAAGCTTTCTTT.

The chain has TRBV30 and TRBJ2-1; D is possibly TRBD2 (6 bases). CDR3 length: 15 amino acids. Trimming left V 2 bases short and J 3 bases short, with 14 bases between. Germline V CDR1 and CDR2: GTSNPN, SVGIG (reference sequence). In nucleotides, the CDR3 is TGTGCCTGGAGTCCCTACGGGAGAGTCTACAATGAGCAGTTCTTC. Its protein is CAWSPYGRVYNEQFF.

The V gene is TRBV24-1, the J gene TRBJ2-2; no clear D. CDR3 length equals 15 residues. V was pared by 0 bases and J by 3 bases, with 7 bases between. Germline V CDR1 and CDR2: KGHDR, SFDVKD. CDR3 in amino acids: CATSDLPDYTGELFF. The CDR3 DNA reads TGTGCCACCAGTGATTTGCCTGACTACACCGGGGAGCTGTTTTTT.

The chain combines TRBV5-1 with TRBJ2-6; D is perhaps TRBD2 (5 bases). Germline CDR1 is SGHRS and CDR2 is YFSETQ. CDR3 length equals 14 residues. V was cut by 7 bases and J by 2 bases, with 10 bases left in between. The CDR3 protein is CASGPGAGANVLTF. In DNA, the CDR3 is TGCGCCAGCGGGCCCGGGGCTGGGGCCAACGTCCTGACTTTC. Combining the CDR3 with reference TRBV5-1 and TRBJ2-6 gives the whole variable domain KAGVTQTPRYLIKTRGQQVTLSCSPISGHRSVSWYQQTPGQGLQFLFEYFSETQRNKGNFPGRFSGRQFSNSRSEMNVSTLELGDSALYLCASGPGAGANVLTFGAGSRLTVL.

This chain uses TRBV25-1 with TRBJ1-2; D gene unclear. The CDR3 is 13 residues long. Germline V gives CDR1 MGHDK, CDR2 SYGVNS. V was trimmed by 7 bases and J by 8 bases, leaving 17 bases between them. CDR3 in amino acids: CASTPGGMRGYTF. The CDR3 nucleotides read TGTGCCAGCACCCCCGGAGGGATGCGCGGCTACACCTTC.

The V and J genes are TRBV6-5 and TRBJ2-7; possible D gene TRBD1, 6 bases. Germline CDR1 is MNHEY and CDR2 is SVGAGI. The length of the CDR3 is 13 residues. Trimming pared 8 bases from V and 7 bases from J, leaving 18 bases between. The CDR3 nucleotides are TGTGCCAGCGGCCCCGGGACACATAGGGAGCAGTACTTC. This gives the protein CASGPGTHREQYF.

The rearrangement links TRBV11-2 to TRBJ2-3; D is possibly TRBD1 (6 bases). The CDR3 consists of 15 residues. V was clipped by 2 bases and J by 0 bases, with 9 bases between them. Germline loops: CDR1 SGHAT, CDR2 FQNNGV. The CDR3 DNA reads TGTGCCAGCAGCTTAACAGGGCTTAGCACAGATACGCAGTATTTT. Translation: CASSLTGLSTDTQYF.

A single count supports this clone. This chain connects TRBV3-1 (or the pseudogene TRBV3-2) to TRBJ1-6; D is uncertain. Germline V CDR1 and CDR2: LGHDT, YNNKEL (reference sequence). Trimming removed 6 bases from V and 5 bases from J, with 14 bases in between. There are 15 residues in the CDR3. Here the CDR3 DNA reads TGTGCCAGCAGACTGGCGGGCGCTAATAATTCACCCCTCCACTTT. The encoded protein is CASRLAGANNSPLHF.

The chain joins TRBV6-5 to TRBJ1-6, with D maybe TRBD1 (5 bases). The CDR3 sequence is 15 residues long. V shed 2 bases and J shed 8 bases, with 13 bases lying between them. The germline V gene has CDR1 MNHEY and CDR2 SVGAGI. The DNA for the CDR3 is TGTGCCAGCAGTTACCGGAGGGGCGGGGATTCACCCCTCCACTTT. This gives the protein CASSYRRGGDSPLHF.

The chain has TRBV7-2 and TRBJ1-2; D is unclear. CDR1 and CDR2 (germline): SGHTA, FQGNSA. The CDR3 has 14 amino acids. Between the trimmed V and J ends, which lost 1 base and 7 bases, there was a span of 13 bases. The CDR3: CASSLGAGLGGYTF. The CDR3 DNA is TGTGCCAGCAGCTTAGGAGCCGGTCTAGGTGGCTACACCTTC.

The V gene is TRBV5-5, the J gene TRBJ1-1; no clear D. V lost 4 bases and J 4 bases, leaving 17 bases between the germline ends. Germline CDR1 and CDR2: SGHKS and YYEKEE (reference sequence). The CDR3 contains 15 residues. CDR3 DNA: TGTGCCAGCAGCGTAAAGAGTAGCGGAAGCACTGAAGCTTTCTTT. Translation gives CASSVKSSGSTEAFF.

The sample holds one count of this clone. The chain employs TRBV2 and TRBJ2-2; 10 nucleotides match TRBD2. The CDR3 runs to 15 residues. Unmatched junction bases numbered 2, after V lost 6 bases and J lost 1 base. CDR1 is SNHLY and CDR2 is FYNNEI in the germline V gene. The CDR3 sequence is CASRIAGGNTGELFF. CDR3 bases: TGTGCCAGCAGGATAGCGGGGGGGAACACCGGGGAGCTGTTTTTT.

The chain links TRBV7-2 to TRBJ2-7; 7 nucleotides match TRBD1. Looked up from germline, CDR1 is SGHTA and CDR2 is FQGNSA. The V and J ends lost 3 bases and 1 base, in that order; junction bases with no gene match: 6. The CDR3 loop spans 15 amino acids. CDR3 DNA sequence: TGTGCCAGCAGCTTCCGGGACAGCGATTCCTACGAGCAGTACTTC. Its protein is CASSFRDSDSYEQYF.

This clone has only a few counts. Other nucleotide sequences in the sample specify the same CDR3. The V call is TRBV27, the J call TRBJ1-1; no definite D call. The CDR3 extends over 13 amino acids. V shed 3 bases and J shed 5 bases, with 10 bases lying between them. The germline V gene encodes CDR1 MNHEY and CDR2 SMNVEV (reference sequence). The CDR3 here is CASSFGRGTEAFF. The DNA of the CDR3 is TGTGCCAGCAGTTTTGGCAGAGGGACTGAAGCTTTCTTT.

The rearrangement joins TRBV19 to TRBJ1-2; the D is unclear. CDR1 and CDR2 from the germline V gene are LNHDA and SQIVND (reference sequence). V dropped 1 base and J dropped 8 bases, with 8 bases sitting between them. The CDR3 contains 12 residues. CDR3 region: CASSIGEAGYTF. The CDR3 DNA reads TGTGCCAGTAGTATAGGAGAAGCCGGCTACACCTTC.

J is TRBJ2-7 and V is TRBV11-3, with unresolved D. The CDR3 has 14 residues. Trimming removed 1 base at V and 3 bases at J, with 10 bases between. Germline-derived CDR1 and CDR2 are SGHNT and YENEEA. CDR3 in amino acids: CASSLGPPNYEQYF. CDR3 nucleotide sequence: TGTGCCAGCAGCTTAGGGCCCCCAAACTACGAGCAGTACTTC. Filled out from reference TRBV11-3 and TRBJ2-7, the complete variable domain reads EAGVVQSPRYKIIEKKQPVAFWCNPISGHNTLYWYLQNLGQGPELLIRYENEEAVDDSQLPKDRFSAERLKGVDSTLKIQPAELGDSAVYLCASSLGPPNYEQYFGPGTRLTVT.

J is TRBJ1-4 and V is TRBV5-1; 12 nucleotides line up with TRBD1. The CDR3 length is 15 residues. CDR1 and CDR2 from the germline V gene are SGHRS and YFSETQ. The J segment lost 7 bases and the V segment lost 2 bases, leaving 3 bases of the junction unmatched. CDR3 nucleotide sequence: TGCGCCAGCAGCTTAGGGACAGGGGGCAGTGAAAAACTGTTTTTT. It yields the protein CASSLGTGGSEKLFF.

The V and J genes are TRBV28 and TRBJ1-1, with no clear D. CDR3 length: 13 residues. The V gene lost 4 bases and the J gene lost 3 bases, with 9 bases spanning the gap. Germline CDR1 MDHEN, CDR2 SYDVKM. CDR3 coding DNA: TGTGCCAGCAGTTCCCCCTCAGACACTGAAGCTTTCTTT. It encodes CASSSPSDTEAFF. Variable domain in full (rest from reference TRBV28 and TRBJ1-1): DVKVTQSSRYLVKRTGEKVFLECVQDMDHENMFWYRQDPGLGLRLIYFSYDVKMKEKGDIPEGYSVSREKKERFSLILESASTNQTSMYLCASSSPSDTEAFFGQGTRLTVV.

The J gene is TRBJ2-7, the V gene TRBV2, with D perhaps matching TRBD2 (6 bases). The germline CDR1 and CDR2 sequences are SNHLY and FYNNEI. The CDR3 consists of 14 residues. The V end lost 7 bases, the J end lost 5 bases, and 18 bases lay between the germline ends. CDR3 DNA sequence: TGTGCCAGCAACGAAAGGGTACCGGGGGACGAGCAGTACTTC. The encoded protein is CASNERVPGDEQYF.

The chain couples TRBV5-1 to TRBJ1-6; no clear D. CDR3 length: 16 residues. The germline V gene has CDR1 SGHRS and CDR2 YFSETQ. V was trimmed by 0 bases and J by 5 bases, leaving 12 bases between them. The CDR3: CASSLDPQPNNSPLHF. In DNA form, the CDR3 reads TGCGCCAGCAGCTTGGACCCGCAACCTAATAATTCACCCCTCCACTTT.

J is TRBJ1-6 and V is TRBV27; D ambiguous. The germline V gene has CDR1 MNHEY and CDR2 SMNVEV (reference sequence). V was cut by 6 bases and J by 13 bases, with 16 bases left in between. This CDR3 region has 13 residues. CDR3 coding DNA: TGTGCCAGCAGGAGACGCGGCATTCACCCCCTCCACTTT. This translates into CASRRRGIHPLHF.

The chain uses TRBV11-2 and TRBJ1-1; TRBD1 might be the D (6 bases). This CDR3 region has 13 residues. Germline lookup yields CDR1 SGHAT and CDR2 FQNNGV. Trimming left V 8 bases short and J 4 bases short, with 14 bases between. The CDR3 loop reads CASPVGRGTEAFF. Here the CDR3 DNA reads TGTGCCAGCCCGGTGGGCAGGGGCACTGAAGCTTTCTTT.

The rearrangement joins TRBV28 to TRBJ2-6, with D unclear. The ends were cut back, 1 base at V and 0 bases at J, with 7 bases in the middle. The CDR3 runs 16 residues. Germline loops: CDR1 MDHEN, CDR2 SYDVKM. CDR3 coding DNA: TGTGCCAGCAGTTTATACGGAGACTCTGGGGCCAACGTCCTGACTTTC. It yields the protein CASSLYGDSGANVLTF.